This TCR beta chain was sequenced during a study of blood T cell repertoires in COVID-19. Authors' methods: Estimation of nucleated cell counts relied on the amplification of reference gene primers. Method: immunoSEQ multiplex PCR; TCRdb's copy keeps in-frame clones and lacks some. That table gives V, J and clone size, and the DNA gave D and trimming. The profile shows roughly 100,000 clones, over 75% of them singletons. CDR3 length: 12 residues. After removal of 3 bases from V and 8 bases from J, the junction contained 3 bases not matched to a gene. CDR1 and CDR2 (germline): SNHLY, FYNNEI. The rearrangement uses TRBV2 and TRBJ1-2; TRBD1 matches 7 bases. Sequencing used peripheral blood. The receptor's source is a man in his fifties with acute or convalescent COVID-19. The chain's CDR3 is CASSETGRGYTF. DNA of the CDR3: TGTGCCAGCAGTGAGACAGGGAGGGGCTACACCTTC.